The 28 T cell receptor beta chains presented below share a single source sample, sequenced in a study of blood T cell repertoires in COVID-19 (dated by TCRdb to about 2020). Libraries were made using the immunoSEQ multiplex PCR assay. TCRdb limited this immuneACCESS table to in-frame rearrangements with V and J called. A share of clones is missing; checked studies link under half to unresolved V genes, and the rest is unexplained. The sample data list under 300,000 clones, and approximately 85% of these were observed just once. Together, the top ten hold less than 8.5% of the sample. What was sequenced was PBMCs or T cells enriched from blood (not recorded which). Source of these receptors: a woman in her forties or fifties who had been exposed to COVID-19.

The chain couples TRBV19 to TRBJ1-1; no clear D. The CDR3 runs to 15 residues. The germline V gene encodes CDR1 LNHDA and CDR2 SQIVND (reference sequence). Between the trimmed V and J ends, which lost 4 bases and 1 base, there was a span of 13 bases. The CDR3 DNA sequence: TGTGCCAGTAGTACGGGATCATTGGGGAACACTGAAGCTTTCTTT. Translated, it gives CASSTGSLGNTEAFF.

The DNA for the CDR3 is TGTGCCTGGAGCCTCAGGGGGATCAGTTCACCCCTCCACTTT. Its protein is CAWSLRGISSPLHF. The V and J genes are TRBV30 and TRBJ1-6, with 7 positions matching TRBD1. With 3 bases clipped from V and 9 bases from J, the junction kept 8 bases outside the gene matches. The V gene's germline CDR1 is GTSNPN and CDR2 SVGIG (reference sequence). CDR3 length equals 14 residues.

This clone was detected once. The chain combines TRBV5-8 with TRBJ1-2, with 11 bases matching TRBD1. CDR1 and CDR2 from the germline V gene are SGHTS and YDEGEE. V lost 5 bases and J lost 4; bases outside the gene matches: 7. The CDR3 consists of 15 residues. The CDR3 nucleotides are TGTGCCAGCAGTCCCGGGACAGGGGGTGCCTATGGCTACACCTTC. Translation gives CASSPGTGGAYGYTF.

The V call is TRBV29-1, the J call TRBJ2-2; 7 bases map to TRBD2. J lost 5 bases, V lost 7 bases, and 7 bases had no gene match. The germline V gene encodes CDR1 SQVTM and CDR2 ANQGSEA. This CDR3 is 13 amino acids long. Here the CDR3 reads CSGRPGGTGELFF. CDR3 nucleotide sequence: TGCAGCGGCCGACCGGGGGGAACCGGGGAGCTGTTTTTT.

V and J are TRBV11-2 and TRBJ1-3; 7 nucleotides agree with TRBD1. After removal of 3 bases from V and 4 bases from J, the junction contained 6 bases not matched to a gene. The germline CDR1 and CDR2 sequences are SGHAT and FQNNGV. This CDR3 comprises 15 residues. The CDR3 coding sequence is TGTGCCAGCAGCTTGGCGACAGGGCAAGGAAACACCATATATTTT. Protein product: CASSLATGQGNTIYF.

The chain links TRBV4-1 to TRBJ2-2; TRBD1 matches 8 bases. CDR3 length: 15 amino acids. Germline assignment: CDR1 MGHRA and CDR2 YSYEKL. Germline trimming cut 4 bases from V and 5 bases from J; bases unmatched to any gene: 6. The DNA of the CDR3 is TGCGCCAGCAGCCCCCGACAGGGGTGGACCGGGGAGCTGTTTTTT. This codes for CASSPRQGWTGELFF.

V gene TRBV5-1 combines with J gene TRBJ2-7, with 12 bases identical to TRBD1. The J segment lost 2 bases and the V segment lost 2 bases, leaving 8 bases of the junction unmatched. This CDR3 region has 17 residues. Per the germline V gene, CDR1 is SGHRS and CDR2 is YFSETQ. CDR3 nucleotide sequence: TGCGCCAGCAGCTTAAGAGGGACAGGGGGCTTCCCCTACGAGCAGTACTTC. It specifies CASSLRGTGGFPYEQYF. Complete variable domain (other parts from reference TRBV5-1 and TRBJ2-7): KAGVTQTPRYLIKTRGQQVTLSCSPISGHRSVSWYQQTPGQGLQFLFEYFSETQRNKGNFPGRFSGRQFSNSRSEMNVSTLELGDSALYLCASSLRGTGGFPYEQYFGPGTRLTVT.

The CDR3 DNA is TGTGCCAGCAGCCTTCAAAATCAGCCCCAGCATTTT. Translation: CASSLQNQPQHF. The J gene is TRBJ1-5, the V gene TRBV3-1 (or the pseudogene TRBV3-2), with D unclear. The CDR3 has 12 residues. Germline CDR1 and CDR2: LGHDT and YNNKEL (reference sequence). Trimming stripped 4 bases from V and 4 bases from J, with 5 bases between.

This clone was observed a single time. The J gene is TRBJ2-3, the V gene TRBV19, with D perhaps matching TRBD2 (6 bases). The CDR3 is 13 amino acids. Trimming pared 7 bases from V and 3 bases from J, leaving 11 bases between. In germline, CDR1 is LNHDA, CDR2 SQIVND (reference sequence). The CDR3, as DNA: TGTGCCAGTAAAGAGGGACTGACAGATACGCAGTATTTT. Translating it yields CASKEGLTDTQYF.

The chain is built from TRBV19 and TRBJ2-1; 9 positions match TRBD2. Trimming removed 4 bases from V and 14 bases from J; junction bases left unmatched: 9. CDR3 length: 13 amino acids. Germline V gives CDR1 LNHDA, CDR2 SQIVND (reference sequence). CDR3 bases: TGTGCCAGTAGTAGGATTGGCGGGGGGGCCGAGTTCTTC. Protein product: CASSRIGGGAEFF.

This clone has just one count. V gene TRBV28 combines with J gene TRBJ1-2; D uncertain. The CDR3 is made up of 13 amino acids. Trimming cost V 6 bases and J 2 bases, with 10 bases left between them. Germline assignment: CDR1 MDHEN and CDR2 SYDVKM. This CDR3 reads CASSSSLNYGYTF. The CDR3 region has the DNA TGTGCCAGCAGCTCCTCCCTAAACTATGGCTACACCTTC.

The rearrangement uses TRBV5-1 and TRBJ1-2; 7 bases are a match to TRBD1. The germline CDR1 and CDR2 sequences are SGHRS and YFSETQ. The CDR3 is made up of 13 amino acids. With V trimmed by 4 bases and J by 5 bases, 5 bases remained unmatched. CDR3 region: CASSHDREYGYTF. CDR3 sequence (DNA): TGCGCCAGCAGCCATGACAGGGAGTATGGCTACACCTTC.

This clone was counted once. V gene TRBV6-6 combines with J gene TRBJ1-3; tentatively, D is TRBD1 (5 bases). This CDR3 has 12 amino acids. Trimming removed 5 bases at V and 7 bases at J, with 9 bases between. Germline CDR1 is MNHNY and CDR2 is SVGAGI (reference sequence). The CDR3 sequence is CASSPQGNTIYF. For the CDR3, the DNA is TGTGCCAGCAGTCCTCAGGGTAACACCATATATTTT.

The V and J genes are TRBV7-2 and TRBJ2-7, with D possibly matching TRBD2 (5 bases). Trimming took 0 bases from V and 2 from J, leaving 11 bases between them. This CDR3 has 15 amino acids. Germline V lookup: CDR1 SGHTA, CDR2 FQGNSA. CDR3 residues: CASSLAGGLPYEQYF. The CDR3 DNA follows: TGTGCCAGCAGCTTAGCCGGCGGGCTCCCCTACGAGCAGTACTTC.

This clone was observed once. CDR3 DNA: TGCAGCGTTGTGGTTCCCACGGGTGGCTACACCTTC. Its protein is CSVVVPTGGYTF. V is TRBV29-1 and J is TRBJ1-2; the D is unclear. Germline V gene lookup returns CDR1 SQVTM and CDR2 ANQGSEA. The V end lost 4 bases, the J end lost 7 bases, and 13 bases lay between the germline ends. CDR3 size: 12 residues.

This chain uses TRBV6-2 or TRBV6-3 with TRBJ2-7; D possibly corresponds to TRBD1 (6 bases). Germline CDR1 reads MNHEY; CDR2 reads SVGEGT. The CDR3 has 14 amino acids. Trimming shortened V by 3 bases and J by 2 bases, and 11 bases separated the two germline ends. CDR3 residues: CASSYYRATYEQYF. The CDR3 DNA sequence: TGTGCCAGCAGTTATTACAGGGCTACCTACGAGCAGTACTTC.

As to this clone: A junction end diverges from the germline sequence, so it may reflect a read error. The J gene is TRBJ1-4, the V gene TRBV16; 9 bases line up with TRBD1. Germline CDR1 and CDR2: KGHSY and FQNENV. This CDR3 spans 14 amino acids. Written as DNA, the CDR3 is TGTGCCAGCAGTCGGGACAGGGCTAACGAAAAACTGTTTTTT. Translating it yields CASSRDRANEKLFF.

This clone was seen a handful of times. The J gene is TRBJ2-3, the V gene TRBV5-1, with 14 positions matching TRBD2. The V gene end was trimmed by 4 bases and the J gene end by 4 bases; junction bases not matched to a gene: 14. The CDR3 is made up of 19 amino acids. Germline V gene data show CDR1 as SGHRS and CDR2 as YFSETQ. The CDR3, as DNA: TGCGCCAGCAGCCTCGACCTGAGAGGGACTAGCGGGGGTTCAGATACGCAGTATTTT. Translated, it gives CASSLDLRGTSGGSDTQYF.

The chain carries TRBV5-1 and TRBJ2-5; D unclear. Trimming took off 4 bases at V and 4 bases at J, with 17 bases between the two ends. The CDR3 extends over 15 amino acids. Germline CDR1 and CDR2: SGHRS and YFSETQ. CDR3 sequence: CASSLTRLIGETQYF. The CDR3 DNA reads TGCGCCAGCAGCCTGACACGCCTTATCGGAGAGACCCAGTACTTC.

The rearrangement uses TRBV24-1 and TRBJ2-2, with TRBD2 matching 9 bases. There are 15 residues in the CDR3. The V gene end was trimmed by 5 bases and the J gene end by 6 bases; junction bases not matched to a gene: 6. Germline V gene lookup returns CDR1 KGHDR and CDR2 SFDVKD. In nucleotides, the CDR3 is TGTGCCACCAGTGCGCCAAGCGGGGGGTCCGGGGAGCTGTTTTTT. Its translation is CATSAPSGGSGELFF.

The V and J genes are TRBV11-2 and TRBJ2-1, with 11 bases identical to TRBD2. Germline assignment: CDR1 SGHAT and CDR2 FQNNGV. CDR3 size: 18 residues. V gave up 5 bases and J gave up 7 bases; unmatched junction bases: 16. The CDR3 reads CASSLVSGGALGMNEQFF. Written as DNA, the CDR3 is TGTGCCAGCAGCCTCGTTAGCGGGGGGGCTCTAGGGATGAATGAGCAGTTCTTC.

This rearrangement joins TRBV3-1 (or the pseudogene TRBV3-2) to TRBJ1-1, with D perhaps TRBD1 (6 bases). This CDR3 has 14 residues. The germline V and J ends were trimmed by 4 bases and 0 bases, with 9 bases remaining between them. Germline-derived CDR1 and CDR2 are LGHDT and YNNKEL (reference sequence). The CDR3 coding sequence is TGTGCCAGCAGCCCGGGGGGCCTGAACACTGAAGCTTTCTTT. It is translated as CASSPGGLNTEAFF.

The rearrangement joins TRBV12-3 or TRBV12-4 to TRBJ1-2; D is possibly TRBD1 (5 bases). The CDR3 sequence is 12 residues long. The V end was cut by 2 bases, the J end by 6 bases, with 7 bases between. In DNA, the CDR3 is TGTGCCAGCAGTTTATCAGGGCATGGCTACACCTTC. Its protein product is CASSLSGHGYTF.

J is TRBJ1-2 and V is TRBV3-1 (or the pseudogene TRBV3-2); tentative D call: TRBD1 (6 bases). The CDR3 runs to 15 residues. The germline V gene has CDR1 LGHDT and CDR2 YNNKEL (reference sequence). V lost 4 bases and J lost 3, with 15 bases in between. The chain's CDR3 is CASSPGDIGYYGYTF. CDR3 nucleotides: TGTGCCAGCAGCCCAGGGGACATCGGATACTATGGCTACACCTTC.

The J gene is TRBJ1-6, the V gene TRBV19, with a tentative D call TRBD1 (5 bases). CDR3 length: 15 residues. Germline assignment: CDR1 LNHDA and CDR2 SQIVND (reference sequence). The V end was cut by 7 bases, the J end by 5 bases, with 15 bases between. The DNA of the CDR3 is TGTGCCAGTAAATTAGGGAACAGGAATAATTCACCCCTCCACTTT. Translated: CASKLGNRNNSPLHF.

This clone was recorded only once. The CDR3: CASSQPSTGGTEAFF. The CDR3 DNA reads TGCGCCAGCAGCCAACCAAGTACAGGGGGGACTGAAGCTTTCTTT. The chain employs TRBV4-1 and TRBJ1-1; TRBD1 agrees at 8 bases. Per germline, CDR1 MGHRA and CDR2 YSYEKL. The CDR3 length is 15 residues. The J segment lost 5 bases and the V segment lost 2 bases, leaving 7 bases of the junction unmatched.

This chain connects TRBV18 to TRBJ1-1, with D perhaps TRBD1 (5 bases). V gave up 3 bases and J gave up 4 bases, with 12 bases separating them. The length of the CDR3 is 14 residues. Germline V lookup: CDR1 KGHSH, CDR2 LQKENI. The CDR3, as DNA: TGTGCCAGCTCACCCTCACAGGCCCCCACTGAAGCTTTCTTT. Translating it yields CASSPSQAPTEAFF.

The chain joins TRBV18 to TRBJ1-1; the match to TRBD1 covers 7 bases. The germline CDR1 and CDR2 sequences are KGHSH and LQKENI. The CDR3 runs to 15 residues. V was clipped by 3 bases and J by 5 bases; unmatched bases: 9. The CDR3: CASSPSTGKGTEAFF. CDR3 DNA sequence: TGTGCCAGCTCACCCTCGACAGGGAAGGGGACTGAAGCTTTCTTT.